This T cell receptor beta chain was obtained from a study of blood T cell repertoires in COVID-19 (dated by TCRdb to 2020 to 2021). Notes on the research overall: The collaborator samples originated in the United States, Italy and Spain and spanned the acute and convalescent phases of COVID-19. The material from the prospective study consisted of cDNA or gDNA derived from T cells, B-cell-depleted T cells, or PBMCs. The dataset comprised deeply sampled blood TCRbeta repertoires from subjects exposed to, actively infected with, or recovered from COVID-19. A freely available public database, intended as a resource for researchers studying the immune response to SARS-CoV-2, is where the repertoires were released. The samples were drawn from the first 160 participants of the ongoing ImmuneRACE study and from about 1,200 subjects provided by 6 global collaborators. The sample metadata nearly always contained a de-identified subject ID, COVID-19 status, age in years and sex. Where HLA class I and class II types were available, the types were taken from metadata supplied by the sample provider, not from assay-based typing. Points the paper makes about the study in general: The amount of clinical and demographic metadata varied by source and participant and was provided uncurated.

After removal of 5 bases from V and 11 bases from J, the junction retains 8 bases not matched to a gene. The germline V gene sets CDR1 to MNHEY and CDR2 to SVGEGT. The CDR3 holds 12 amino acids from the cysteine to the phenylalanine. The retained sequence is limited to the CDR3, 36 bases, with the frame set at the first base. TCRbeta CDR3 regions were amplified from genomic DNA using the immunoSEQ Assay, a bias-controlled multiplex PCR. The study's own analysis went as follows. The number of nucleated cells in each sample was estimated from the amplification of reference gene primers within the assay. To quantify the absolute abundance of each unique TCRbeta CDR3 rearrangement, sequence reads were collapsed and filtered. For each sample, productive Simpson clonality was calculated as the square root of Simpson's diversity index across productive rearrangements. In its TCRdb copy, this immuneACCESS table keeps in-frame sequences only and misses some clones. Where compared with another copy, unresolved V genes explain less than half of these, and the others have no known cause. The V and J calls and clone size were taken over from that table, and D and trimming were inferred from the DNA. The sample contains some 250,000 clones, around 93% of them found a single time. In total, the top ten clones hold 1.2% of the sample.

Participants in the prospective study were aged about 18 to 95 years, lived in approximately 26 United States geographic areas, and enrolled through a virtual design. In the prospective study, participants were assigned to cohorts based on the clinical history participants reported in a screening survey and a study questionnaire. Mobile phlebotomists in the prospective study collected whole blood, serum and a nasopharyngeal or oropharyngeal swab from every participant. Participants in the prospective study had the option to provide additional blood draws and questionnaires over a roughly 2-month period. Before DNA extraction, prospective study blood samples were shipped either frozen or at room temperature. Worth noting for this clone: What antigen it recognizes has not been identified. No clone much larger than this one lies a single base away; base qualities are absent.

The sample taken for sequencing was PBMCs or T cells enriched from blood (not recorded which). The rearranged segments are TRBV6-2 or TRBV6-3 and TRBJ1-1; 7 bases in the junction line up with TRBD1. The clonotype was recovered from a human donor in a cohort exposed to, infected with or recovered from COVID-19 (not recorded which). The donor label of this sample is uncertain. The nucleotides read TGTGCCAGCAGTATAACAACAGGGGAGGCTTTCTTT. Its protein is CASSITTGEAFF.